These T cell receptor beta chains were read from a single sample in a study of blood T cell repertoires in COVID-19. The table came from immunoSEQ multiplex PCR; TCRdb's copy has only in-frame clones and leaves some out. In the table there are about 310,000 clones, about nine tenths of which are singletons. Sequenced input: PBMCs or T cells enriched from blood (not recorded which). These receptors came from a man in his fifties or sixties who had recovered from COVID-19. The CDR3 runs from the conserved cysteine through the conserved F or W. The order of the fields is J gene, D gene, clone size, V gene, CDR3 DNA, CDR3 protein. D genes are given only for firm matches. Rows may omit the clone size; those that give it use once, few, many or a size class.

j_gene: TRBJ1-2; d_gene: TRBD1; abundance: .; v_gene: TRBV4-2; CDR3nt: TGTGCCAGCAGCCCACGGTATTATTCCGGACAGGATCTCGACTATGGCTACACCTTC; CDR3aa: CASSPRYYSGQDLDYGYTF
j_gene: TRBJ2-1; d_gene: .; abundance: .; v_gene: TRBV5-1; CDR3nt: TGCGCCAGCAGCCCTCCTTCAAACTTGAATGAGCAGTTCTTC; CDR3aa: CASSPPSNLNEQFF
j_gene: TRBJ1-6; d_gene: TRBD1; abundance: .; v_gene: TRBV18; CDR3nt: TGTGCCAGCTCACCCTCCGGGACAGCTTATAATTCACCCCTCCACTTT; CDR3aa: CASSPSGTAYNSPLHF
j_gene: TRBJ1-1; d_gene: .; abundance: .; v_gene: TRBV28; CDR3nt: TGTGCCAGCAGCACCGGACAGTTGAACACTGAAGCTTTCTTT; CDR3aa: CASSTGQLNTEAFF
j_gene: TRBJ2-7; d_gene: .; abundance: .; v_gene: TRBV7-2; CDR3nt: TGTGCCAGCTCCGGAGGGGGCGCGGCCGAGCAGTACTTC; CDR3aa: CASSGGGAAEQYF
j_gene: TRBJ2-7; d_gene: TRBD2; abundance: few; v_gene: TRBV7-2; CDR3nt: TGTGCCAGCAGCCCCAGGACTAGCGGGAGGTCACCACCTGGCGAGCAGTACTTC; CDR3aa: CASSPRTSGRSPPGEQYF
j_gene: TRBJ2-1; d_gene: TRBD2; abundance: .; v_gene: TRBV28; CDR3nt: TGTGCCAGCGCCTACCCGGGACTAGCGGCGACCAATGAGCAGTTCTTC; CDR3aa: CASAYPGLAATNEQFF
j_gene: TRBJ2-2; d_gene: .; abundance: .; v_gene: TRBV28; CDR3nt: TGTGCCAGCAGTTTTTCAGGGGAGCTGTTTTTT; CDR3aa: CASSFSGELFF
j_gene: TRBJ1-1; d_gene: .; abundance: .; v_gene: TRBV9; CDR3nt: TGTGCCAGCAGCCCCCTCGGAGGCCAGTTGAACACTGAAGCTTTCTTT; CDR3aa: CASSPLGGQLNTEAFF
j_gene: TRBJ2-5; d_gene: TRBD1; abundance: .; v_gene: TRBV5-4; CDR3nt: TGTGCCAGCAGTTTCTTCTTGGGACAGGGGGAAGAGACCCAGTACTTC; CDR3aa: CASSFFLGQGEETQYF
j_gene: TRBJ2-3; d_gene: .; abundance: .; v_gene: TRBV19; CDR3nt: TGTGCCAGTAGTATAGCAGCTAGCAGAGATACGCAGTATTTT; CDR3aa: CASSIAASRDTQYF
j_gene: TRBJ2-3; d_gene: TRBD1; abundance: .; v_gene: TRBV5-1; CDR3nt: TGCGCCAGCAGCTTCGGACAGGGGTTTGCAGATACGCAGTATTTT; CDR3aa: CASSFGQGFADTQYF